This T cell receptor (beta chain) originates from a study of identifying expanded T cells in peripheral blood. Profiling relied on immunoSEQ multiplex PCR, and the TCRdb table lists in-frame clones only, not all of them. Of under 150,000 clones in the sample, roughly 90% are singletons; the top ten hold 7.5% to 9%. Collection occurred without any documented infections or immune events in donors. Germline-derived CDR1 and CDR2 are MDHEN and SYDVKM. The CDR3 extends over 15 amino acids. Trimming took 5 bases from V and 4 from J; bases not matched to a gene: 9. The sequence was obtained from a person between 18 and 70 years old in good health. Specimen: blood. V is TRBV28 and J is TRBJ2-7; 9 nucleotides line up with TRBD1. The CDR3 sequence is CASSASTGGWYEQYF. The CDR3 DNA reads as TGTGCCAGCAGTGCCTCAACAGGGGGCTGGTACGAGCAGTACTTC.